The following is a T cell receptor beta chain sequence with its context. This record belongs to a study of cytomegalovirus exposure and HLA in healthy donors. This PCR relied on a set of 60 Vbeta primers and 13 Jbeta primers. Produced via immunoSEQ multiplex PCR; TCRdb's table is partial and in-frame only. This sample has around 180,000 clones, with over 60% found just once. The TCR was taken from a girl aged 10-17 years in good health and CMV-seronegative. The material sequenced was PBMCs.

Here the CDR3 reads CASRRTGGNQPQHF. The CDR3 nucleotides are TGTGCCAGCAGAAGGACAGGGGGTAATCAGCCCCAGCATTTT. The V call is TRBV27, the J call TRBJ1-5; 10 bases match TRBD1. There are 14 residues in the CDR3. Germline CDR1 and CDR2: MNHEY and SMNVEV (reference sequence). V was pared by 6 bases and J by 4 bases, with 3 bases of the junction left unmatched.